These 32 T cell receptor beta chains were sequenced from one sample in a study of cytomegalovirus exposure and HLA in healthy donors. 13 Jbeta primers and 60 Vbeta primers were used for the PCR. Sequenced by immunoSEQ multiplex PCR; TCRdb stores in-frame clones only, minus some. Seen here are 150,000 to 170,000 clones, approximately 74% observed once, and the top ten hold 2.1%. Source material: PBMCs. The receptors here all came from a man aged 25-45 years in good health and CMV-seronegative.

The chain is built from TRBV27 and TRBJ2-7; no reliable D call. V gave up 2 bases and J gave up 1 base, with 15 bases separating them. CDR1 and CDR2 (germline): MNHEY, SMNVEV (reference sequence). The CDR3 loop spans 16 amino acids. CDR3 DNA: TGTGCCAGCAGTTTAGTGGCAGGTCCTCGTTCCTACGAGCAGTACTTC. Amino acid sequence: CASSLVAGPRSYEQYF.

The genes are TRBV5-1 and TRBJ2-5; D is undetermined. Matching the DNA end better, TRBJ2-7 makes the J call doubtful. CDR3 length: 13 amino acids. Germline V gene data show CDR1 as SGHRS and CDR2 as YFSETQ. DNA for the CDR3: TGCGCCAGCAGCTTGGACCCCCACTACGAGCAGTACTTC. Amino acid sequence: CASSLDPHYEQYF.

This clone was seen only a few times. This chain links TRBV4-1 with TRBJ2-5, with D possibly matching TRBD1 (5 bases). The CDR3 covers 15 residues. CDR1 is MGHRA, CDR2 YSYEKL, per germline. Trimming cost V 0 bases and J 4 bases, with 12 bases left between them. CDR3: CASSQEIGALETQYF. CDR3 coding DNA: TGCGCCAGCAGCCAAGAGATAGGGGCCTTAGAGACCCAGTACTTC.

This clone appeared a few times. The chain recombines TRBV30 with TRBJ1-2; the D is unclear. Germline lookup yields CDR1 GTSNPN and CDR2 SVGIG (reference sequence). This CDR3 is built from 14 residues. V lost 7 bases and J lost 0, with 15 bases in between. The CDR3 reads CASTAGSANYGYTF. DNA of the CDR3: TGTGCCTCCACCGCGGGGTCGGCTAACTATGGCTACACCTTC.

This rearrangement joins TRBV14 to TRBJ1-2; maybe TRBD1 (5 bases). Germline-derived CDR1 and CDR2 are SGHDN and FVKESK. The V end lost 4 bases, the J end lost 5 bases, and 14 bases lay between the germline ends. This CDR3 is 14 amino acids long. The CDR3 DNA is TGTGCCAGCAGCCGTGGAGGGGACGGGTATGGCTACACCTTC. Translated, it gives CASSRGGDGYGYTF.

The gene calls are TRBV18 and TRBJ1-6; the D gene is possibly TRBD1 (5 bases). Between the trimmed V and J ends, which lost 1 base and 0 bases, there was a span of 16 bases. This CDR3 is built from 19 residues. In germline, CDR1 is KGHSH, CDR2 LQKENI. The DNA for the CDR3 is TGTGCCAGCTCACCACTCGCCGGGGGACCTAGCTCCTATAATTCACCCCTCCACTTT. Amino acids: CASSPLAGGPSSYNSPLHF.

The chain carries TRBV15 and TRBJ1-4; 10 positions match TRBD1. Trimming took 0 bases from V and 5 from J; bases not matched to a gene: 3. Germline CDR1 LNHNV, CDR2 YYDKDF (reference sequence). The CDR3 has 16 residues. The CDR3 DNA reads as TGTGCCACCAGCAGAGACCCGGGACAGGGGAATGAAAAACTGTTTTTT. Translating gives CATSRDPGQGNEKLFF.

There are a few counts of this clone. The gene calls are TRBV4-1 and TRBJ1-4; D remains unclear. CDR1 is MGHRA and CDR2 is YSYEKL in the germline V gene. The V end was cut by 3 bases, the J end by 5 bases, with 10 bases between. This CDR3 region has 14 residues. This CDR3 reads CASSQRVGNEKLFF. Written as DNA, the CDR3 is TGCGCCAGCAGCCAGAGGGTTGGAAATGAAAAACTGTTTTTT.

J is TRBJ1-1 and V is TRBV6-6, with D unresolved. V was cut by 7 bases and J by 6 bases, with 15 bases left in between. The CDR3 has 13 residues. Germline loops: CDR1 MNHNY, CDR2 SVGAGI (reference sequence). The CDR3 here is CASIAPSVAEAFF. The DNA for the CDR3 is TGTGCCAGCATTGCCCCATCAGTGGCTGAAGCTTTCTTT.

This chain uses TRBV19 with TRBJ1-1, with 9 bases lining up with TRBD1. After removal of 5 bases from V and 2 bases from J, the junction contained 12 bases not matched to a gene. Germline loops: CDR1 LNHDA, CDR2 SQIVND (reference sequence). CDR3 length: 17 amino acids. CDR3 amino acids: CASSPRDRVALNTEAFF. The CDR3, as DNA: TGTGCCAGTAGTCCCCGGGACAGGGTTGCACTCAACACTGAAGCTTTCTTT. Variable domain in full (rest from reference TRBV19 and TRBJ1-1): DGGITQSPKYLFRKEGQNVTLSCEQNLNHDAMYWYRQDPGQGLRLIYYSQIVNDFQKGDIAEGYSVSREKKESFPLTVTSAQKNPTAFYLCASSPRDRVALNTEAFFGQGTRLTVV.

A remark on this clone: The junction does not match germline at one end; this may be a read error. The chain is built from TRBV6-5 and TRBJ1-2, with 8 bases aligning to TRBD1. CDR1 and CDR2 from the germline V gene are MNHEY and SVGAGI. The CDR3 is 14 residues long. CDR3: CASRSIAGGLGYPF. CDR3 sequence (DNA): TGTGCCAGCAGGTCCATTGCAGGGGGCCTTGGCTACCCCTTC.

V and J are TRBV5-1 and TRBJ2-5; 10 nucleotides line up with TRBD1. The CDR3 loop spans 16 amino acids. V lost 0 bases to trimming and J lost 4 bases; unmatched junction nucleotides: 6. Germline V CDR1 and CDR2: SGHRS, YFSETQ. The CDR3: CASSLGGTGVPETQYF. CDR3 in DNA: TGCGCCAGCAGCTTGGGCGGGACAGGGGTTCCAGAGACCCAGTACTTC.

This clone turned up a few times. The rearrangement joins TRBV5-1 to TRBJ2-5; 8 positions agree with TRBD2. The germline V gene encodes CDR1 SGHRS and CDR2 YFSETQ. The CDR3 totals 16 residues. Trimming removed 5 bases from V and 5 bases from J; junction bases left unmatched: 14. CDR3 in DNA: TGCGCCAGCAGAACCTTAGAGCGGGGGAATGGGGAGACCCAGTACTTC. This encodes CASRTLERGNGETQYF.

The chain recombines TRBV10-3 with TRBJ2-2; 9 bases map to TRBD1. There are 15 residues in the CDR3. Losses at the gene ends were 10 bases for V and 2 bases for J; bases not matched to a gene: 8. Per germline, CDR1 ENHRY and CDR2 SYGVKD. The CDR3 reads CATRRTGDNTGELFF. The CDR3 coding sequence is TGTGCCACACGGAGGACAGGGGATAACACCGGGGAGCTGTTTTTT.

The chain combines TRBV9 with TRBJ2-5, with D possibly being TRBD2 (6 bases). CDR3 length equals 15 residues. Germline V gene sequence: CDR1 SGDLS, CDR2 YYNGEE. The germline V and J ends were trimmed by 4 bases and 5 bases, with 18 bases remaining between them. CDR3 nucleotide sequence: TGTGCCAGCAGCCCCCCGGCGGGGCCCAGGGAGACCCAGTACTTC. Its protein is CASSPPAGPRETQYF.

The gene calls are TRBV2 and TRBJ2-1, with D possibly TRBD1 on 5 matching bases. This CDR3 spans 15 amino acids. Germline CDR1 SNHLY, CDR2 FYNNEI. Deletions cut 2 bases from V and 0 bases from J, with 8 bases between. The CDR3 spells CASSELGLSYNEQFF. The CDR3 coding sequence is TGTGCCAGCAGTGAACTGGGGCTCTCCTACAATGAGCAGTTCTTC.

This chain uses TRBV5-4 with TRBJ2-1, with 13 bases aligning to TRBD2. Losses at the gene ends were 4 bases for V and 12 bases for J; bases not matched to a gene: 13. CDR3 length: 16 residues. CDR1 is SGHNT, CDR2 YYREEE, per germline (reference sequence). The CDR3 region is CASSLTSGGAYRVQFF. DNA for the CDR3: TGTGCCAGCAGCCTTACTAGCGGGGGGGCCTATCGGGTGCAGTTCTTC.

This clone was picked up one time. The chain couples TRBV5-1 to TRBJ1-2; 12 bases align to TRBD1. The CDR3 totals 14 residues. Trimming cost V 4 bases and J 6 bases; bases outside gene matches: 4. The germline CDR1 and CDR2 sequences are SGHRS and YFSETQ. CDR3 residues: CASSGGQGADGYTF. CDR3 nucleotide sequence: TGCGCCAGCAGCGGGGGACAGGGGGCGGATGGCTACACCTTC.

The chain recombines TRBV2 with TRBJ2-2; possibly TRBD1 for D (5 bases). CDR3 length equals 15 residues. V lost 2 bases and J 6 bases, leaving 13 bases between the germline ends. Germline CDR1 SNHLY, CDR2 FYNNEI. The CDR3 coding sequence is TGTGCCAGCAGTGAAACTCCCAGGGAAGCCGGGGAGCTGTTTTTT. Its protein is CASSETPREAGELFF.

The rearrangement joins TRBV27 to TRBJ2-7; TRBD1 is a possible D gene (6 bases). The CDR3 extends over 15 amino acids. V gave up 6 bases and J gave up 0 bases, with 15 bases separating them. Germline V gene data show CDR1 as MNHEY and CDR2 as SMNVEV (reference sequence). The chain's CDR3 is CASSYTGPYSYEQYF. Written as DNA, the CDR3 is TGTGCCAGCAGCTACACAGGGCCCTACTCCTACGAGCAGTACTTC.

V gene TRBV11-2 combines with J gene TRBJ2-7, with 10 bases that match TRBD2. V dropped 1 base and J dropped 3; count of bases not matched to a gene: 3. CDR1 is SGHAT and CDR2 is FQNNGV in the germline V gene. CDR3 length: 15 residues. The CDR3 spells CASSLAAGGIYEQYF. The CDR3 DNA is TGTGCCAGCAGCTTAGCAGCGGGGGGGATCTACGAGCAGTACTTC.

V usage is TRBV5-5 and J usage is TRBJ1-1, with 7 bases fitting TRBD1. Germline CDR1 reads SGHKS; CDR2 reads YYEKEE (reference sequence). The CDR3 extends over 14 amino acids. Unmatched junction bases numbered 6, after V lost 3 bases and J lost 4 bases. The CDR3 nucleotides are TGTGCCAGCAGCTGGGTCAGGGGGGCCACTGAAGCTTTCTTT. The encoded protein is CASSWVRGATEAFF.

With respect to this clone: A junction boundary mismatches the germline segment, possibly from a read error. The chain uses TRBV4-2 and TRBJ2-7; TRBD1 matches at 11 bases. Germline CDR1 reads LGHNA; CDR2 reads YNFKEQ. CDR3 length: 16 amino acids. The DNA of the CDR3 is TGTGCCAGCAGCCGGGGAGGACAGGGGGCTTCCTGCGAGCAGTACTTC. The encoded protein is CASSRGGQGASCEQYF.

The chain is built from TRBV27 and TRBJ1-2, with a tentative D call TRBD1 (6 bases). Germline V CDR1 and CDR2: MNHEY, SMNVEV (reference sequence). Trimming cost V 7 bases and J 5 bases, with 17 bases left between them. The CDR3 contains 14 residues. The CDR3: CASTPRGGAYGYTF. The CDR3 region has the DNA TGTGCCAGCACTCCAAGGGGGGGGGCGTATGGCTACACCTTC.

CDR3 sequence reads: CASSQKETVSYEQYF. The CDR3 DNA follows: TGTGCCAGCAGCCAAAAGGAGACGGTCTCCTACGAGCAGTACTTC. This chain uses TRBV4-2 with TRBJ2-7; D gene ambiguous. The length of the CDR3 is 15 residues. The germline gives CDR1 LGHNA, CDR2 YNFKEQ. Trimming removed 2 bases at V and 0 bases at J, with 11 bases between.

The chain is built from TRBV7-9 and TRBJ2-3; 11 nucleotides match TRBD2. The CDR3 length is 16 residues. After removal of 6 bases from V and 5 bases from J, the junction contained 10 bases not matched to a gene. The germline gives CDR1 SEHNR, CDR2 FQNEAQ (reference sequence). The CDR3 is CASSHQLAGVKDTQYF. The CDR3, as DNA: TGTGCCAGCAGTCACCAACTAGCGGGGGTGAAAGATACGCAGTATTTT.

The chain recombines TRBV5-3 with TRBJ1-2; 7 positions agree with TRBD1. TRBV5-3 is designated an ORF whose function remains uncertain. The trim removed 4 bases at V and 7 bases at J, leaving 4 bases unmatched. The CDR3 sequence is 12 residues long. The CDR3 spells CARSEGTAGYTF. DNA for the CDR3: TGTGCCAGAAGCGAAGGGACAGCTGGCTACACCTTC.

The chain links TRBV29-1 to TRBJ1-1; the D gene is possibly TRBD1 (6 bases). The V gene's germline CDR1 is SQVTM and CDR2 ANQGSEA. The CDR3 is made up of 12 amino acids. V lost 7 bases, J lost 8 bases, and 17 bases lay in between. The chain's CDR3 is CSGSTGEGEAFF. The CDR3 nucleotides are TGCAGCGGTTCGACAGGCGAGGGAGAAGCTTTCTTT.

As concerns this clone: At one boundary the junction diverges from the germline segment, which might be a read error. The chain carries TRBV6-4 and TRBJ1-1; TRBD1 matches 8 bases. Germline CDR1 is MRHNA and CDR2 is SNTAGT. The CDR3 covers 16 residues. The CDR3 sequence: CASSEGTGFMNIEAFF. CDR3 DNA: TGTGCCAGCAGTGAGGGGACAGGATTCATGAACATTGAAGCTTTCTTT.

The chain employs TRBV5-1 and TRBJ1-2; TRBD1 aligns across 7 bases. CDR1 and CDR2 from the germline V gene are SGHRS and YFSETQ. There are 12 residues in the CDR3. The junction had 4 bases not matched to a gene; V was cut back by 3 bases and J by 8 bases. The CDR3 sequence: CASSSDRVGYTF. In DNA, the CDR3 is TGCGCCAGCAGCTCCGACAGGGTCGGCTACACCTTC.

This chain uses TRBV28 with TRBJ1-1, with D tentatively TRBD1 (6 bases). Germline loops: CDR1 MDHEN, CDR2 SYDVKM. Trimming pared 5 bases from V and 1 base from J, leaving 17 bases between. The CDR3 sequence is 16 residues long. The CDR3 loop is CASSRSMLGANTEAFF. The CDR3 DNA is TGTGCCAGCAGTCGATCCATGTTGGGGGCGAACACTGAAGCTTTCTTT.

The genes are TRBV29-1 and TRBJ2-6; 10 positions agree with TRBD1. The length of the CDR3 is 16 residues. Unmatched junction bases numbered 8, after V lost 5 bases and J lost 4 bases. In germline, CDR1 is SQVTM, CDR2 ANQGSEA. CDR3: CSVPRDRGSGANVLTF. The CDR3 region has the DNA TGCAGCGTTCCGAGGGACAGGGGATCCGGGGCCAACGTCCTGACTTTC.